These T cell receptor beta chains were read from a single sample in a study of T-cell memory formation after mild COVID-19. In TCRdb, the 5' RACE reads were re-called with MiXCR into one record per CDR3 protein. The top ten clones hold around 2.9% of a sample with some 210,000 distinct CDR3 sequences, more than 9% of them seen once. The specimen was PBMCs or a T cell subset sorted from them (not recorded which). These receptors were obtained from a man younger than 30 who had mild COVID-19 (a few samples of this study predate the infection). Cell type and time point are not known. CDR3s include the opening cysteine and the closing phenylalanine or tryptophan. The order of the fields is D gene, clone size, J gene, V gene, CDR3 protein, CDR3 DNA. A D gene is named only where the DNA matches it firmly. Expanded clones are given a class, and other clones once, few, many or no size at all.

TRBD1 | many | TRBJ2-3 | TRBV5-1 | CASSFGDRGADTQYF | TGCGCCAGCAGCTTTGGGGACAGGGGTGCAGATACGCAGTATTTT
- | few | TRBJ2-3 | TRBV4-2 | CASSLRGGGGLTDTQYF | TGTGCCAGCAGCCTCCGAGGGGGCGGGGGCCTCACAGATACGCAGTATTTT
- | few | TRBJ2-5 | TRBV7-9 | CASSLPWGGETQYF | TGTGCCAGCAGCTTACCCTGGGGTGGAGAGACCCAGTACTTC
- | few | TRBJ2-6 | TRBV5-5 | CASSLEVLAGANVLTF | TGTGCCAGCAGCTTGGAGGTCCTCGCTGGGGCCAACGTCCTGACTTTC
TRBD1 | - | TRBJ1-2 | TRBV5-1 | CASSLGQGGNYGYTF | TGCGCCAGCAGCTTGGGCCAGGGGGGTAACTATGGCTACACCTTC
- | - | TRBJ2-7 | TRBV20-1 | CSASDQGSSSYEQYF | TGCAGTGCTAGCGATCAGGGGTCTTCCTCCTACGAGCAGTACTTC
- | many | TRBJ2-3 | TRBV6-5 | CASSPTADTQYF | TGTGCCAGCAGTCCTACAGCAGATACGCAGTATTTT
TRBD2 | few | TRBJ2-5 | TRBV7-2 | CASSLALAGGQETQYF | TGTGCCAGCAGCTTAGCACTAGCGGGGGGTCAAGAGACCCAGTACTTC
TRBD2 | few | TRBJ2-2 | TRBV5-1 | CASSQLAGGPNTGELFF | TGCGCCAGCAGCCAACTAGCGGGGGGGCCCAACACCGGGGAGCTGTTTTTT
- | few | TRBJ1-5 | TRBV7-2 | CASSQRGNQPQHF | TGTGCCAGCAGCCAACGGGGAAATCAGCCCCAGCATTTT
- | few | TRBJ1-1 | TRBV19 | CASSKQGIWGMNTEAFF | TGTGCCAGTAGTAAACAGGGAATTTGGGGAATGAACACTGAAGCTTTCTTT
TRBD1 | few | TRBJ2-5 | TRBV6-5 | CASSFNRGQETQYF | TGTGCCAGCAGTTTCAACAGGGGCCAAGAGACCCAGTACTTC
TRBD2 | few | TRBJ2-5 | TRBV5-1 | CASSFRLAGELSMETQYF | TGCGCCAGCAGCTTTCGTCTAGCGGGGGAGCTCTCGATGGAGACCCAGTACTTC
- | few | TRBJ2-5 | TRBV18 | CASSPQAPGETQYF | TGTGCCAGCTCACCACAGGCCCCGGGAGAGACCCAGTACTTC
- | few | TRBJ1-1 | TRBV20-1 | CSARGAAGNTEAFF | TGCAGTGCTAGAGGAGCGGCGGGGAACACTGAAGCTTTCTTT
TRBD2 | many | TRBJ2-1 | TRBV7-8 | CASSSKLAGEQSNEQFF | TGTGCCAGCAGCTCGAAACTAGCGGGGGAGCAAAGCAATGAGCAGTTCTTC
- | many | TRBJ2-1 | TRBV12-3/TRBV12-4 | CASSLAEGGRAYNEQFF | TGTGCCAGCAGTTTAGCGGAGGGGGGTCGCGCCTACAATGAGCAGTTCTTC
TRBD1 | many | TRBJ2-7 | TRBV6-5 | CASSPTGTGPYEQYF | TGTGCCAGCAGCCCCACGGGGACAGGCCCGTACGAGCAGTACTTC
- | few | TRBJ1-2 | TRBV29-1 | CSVDSSGAGVGYTF | TGCAGCGTTGACTCCTCGGGGGCAGGGGTCGGCTACACCTTC
- | many | TRBJ2-2 | TRBV7-2 | CASSLHSGTGELFF | TGTGCCAGCAGCTTGCACTCTGGGACCGGGGAGCTGTTTTTT
TRBD2 | few | TRBJ2-3 | TRBV5-1 | CASSLGLAGGSSTDTQYF | TGCGCCAGCAGCCTTGGACTAGCGGGGGGGAGCTCCACAGATACGCAGTATTTT
- | many | TRBJ2-1 | TRBV5-1 | CASSGVPGNEQFF | TGCGCCAGCAGCGGAGTACCGGGCAATGAGCAGTTCTTC
- | - | TRBJ1-2 | TRBV9 | CASSVNPSGIVGYTF | TGTGCCAGCAGCGTGAACCCCTCCGGGATCGTGGGCTACACCTTC
TRBD1 | few | TRBJ2-7 | TRBV5-1 | CASSSPGQGLNEQYF | TGCGCCAGCAGCTCTCCGGGACAGGGTCTGAACGAGCAGTACTTC
- | few | TRBJ2-1 | TRBV24-1 | CATSDARGLHEQFF | TGTGCCACCAGTGATGCTCGGGGGTTGCATGAGCAGTTCTTC
- | - | TRBJ1-1 | TRBV6-2/TRBV6-3 | CASSDGLHTEAFF | TGTGCCAGCAGTGACGGTCTTCACACTGAAGCTTTCTTT
- | few | TRBJ1-1 | TRBV7-2 | CASSLERGSEAFF | TGTGCCAGCAGCTTAGAGAGGGGGTCTGAAGCTTTCTTT
- | - | TRBJ1-5 | TRBV4-1 | CASSQDPKGGVRQPQHF | TGCGCCAGCAGCCAAGATCCAAAGGGAGGGGTTCGTCAGCCCCAGCATTTT
- | many | TRBJ2-5 | TRBV5-1 | CASSQGWTGGGETQYF | TGCGCCAGCAGCCAAGGCTGGACTGGGGGCGGAGAGACCCAGTACTTC
- | few | TRBJ1-1 | TRBV7-2 | CASRSNLNTEAFF | TGTGCCAGCAGGTCTAACTTGAACACTGAAGCTTTCTTT
- | - | TRBJ2-3 | TRBV29-1 | CSVAPPGASTDTQYF | TGCAGCGTCGCCCCGCCCGGGGCCTCCACAGATACGCAGTATTTT
- | many | TRBJ2-5 | TRBV29-1 | CSVAPTSQETQYF | TGCAGCGTTGCCCCGACATCGCAAGAGACCCAGTACTTC
- | many | TRBJ1-1 | TRBV11-2 | CASSLNFGARRANTEAFF | TGTGCCAGCAGCTTAAATTTCGGGGCGAGGCGGGCGAACACTGAAGCTTTCTTT
TRBD1 | few | TRBJ1-1 | TRBV5-1 | CASSLPTGAEAFF | TGCGCCAGCAGCTTGCCCACAGGGGCTGAAGCTTTCTTT
TRBD2 | few | TRBJ2-3 | TRBV28 | CALAGGGPTDTQYF | TGTGCCTTGGCTGGCGGGGGGCCCACAGATACGCAGTATTTT
- | - | TRBJ2-4 | TRBV29-1 | CSVGEAKNIQYF | TGCAGCGTAGGCGAAGCCAAAAACATTCAGTACTTC
- | - | TRBJ1-1 | TRBV2 | CASTEGPGEAFF | TGTGCCAGCACCGAGGGACCGGGGGAAGCTTTCTTT
- | many | TRBJ2-2 | TRBV30 | CASPTGNTGELFF | TGTGCCTCCCCGACAGGGAACACCGGGGAGCTGTTTTTT
TRBD2 | many | TRBJ2-3 | TRBV20-1 | CSAPPKARTSRTDTQYF | TGCAGTGCTCCGCCAAAAGCTCGGACTAGCCGAACAGATACGCAGTATTTT
TRBD2 | - | TRBJ2-3 | TRBV20-1 | CSARMVAGARPDTQYF | TGCAGTGCTAGGATGGTAGCGGGGGCCCGCCCAGATACGCAGTATTTT
TRBD2 | - | TRBJ2-3 | TRBV7-3 | CASSFAGGGAPDTQYF | TGTGCCAGCAGCTTCGCGGGCGGGGGGGCCCCAGATACGCAGTATTTT
- | few | TRBJ2-6 | TRBV7-9 | CASSFPGTSGANVLTF | TGTGCCAGCAGCTTCCCAGGGACCTCTGGGGCCAACGTCCTGACTTTC
- | - | TRBJ2-6 | TRBV10-3 | CAIRGALANVLTF | TGTGCCATCAGGGGCGCCCTGGCCAACGTCCTGACTTTC
- | few | TRBJ1-5 | TRBV20-1 | CSVGSPDQPQHF | TGCAGTGTGGGCAGCCCAGATCAGCCCCAGCATTTT
TRBD2 | few | TRBJ2-7 | TRBV20-1 | CSATRAGGFSEQYF | TGCAGTGCGACCCGAGCGGGGGGGTTCTCCGAGCAGTACTTC
- | many | TRBJ2-5 | TRBV11-2 | CASSLDGPSQTQYF | TGTGCCAGCAGCTTAGACGGACCCTCTCAGACCCAGTACTTC
TRBD1 | - | TRBJ1-3 | TRBV5-6 | CASRFQGAGNTIYF | TGTGCCAGCAGGTTTCAGGGGGCTGGAAACACCATATATTTT
- | few | TRBJ2-7 | TRBV7-9 | CASSRQPLYEQYF | TGTGCCAGCAGCAGACAGCCGCTCTACGAGCAGTACTTC